This is a list of T cell receptor beta chains from one sample in a study of CD8+CD57+ T cells in acquired aplastic anemia. TCRdb ran MiXCR on the reads and lists one entry per CDR3 protein. The sample consists of approximately 150,000 distinct CDR3 sequences, 70% to 80% of them appearing once. Sequenced material: sorted CD4+, CD8+, or CD8+CD57+ T cells (not recorded which) from PBMCs. These receptors were taken from a human donor with aplastic anemia. The CDR3 runs from the conserved cysteine through the conserved F or W. Each record gives: clone size, V gene, D gene, J gene, CDR3 DNA, CDR3 protein. The D gene is left open where the match is weak. The size entry is marked missing in some rows and otherwise reads once, few, many or a size class.

clone_size: -
v_call: TRBV9
d_call: -
j_call: TRBJ2-1
cdr3_nt: TGTGCCAGCAGGCTGGACAATGAGCAGTTCTTC
cdr3_aa: CASRLDNEQFF

clone_size: -
v_call: TRBV2
d_call: TRBD1
j_call: TRBJ2-3
cdr3_nt: TGTGCCAGCAGAGCAACAGGGGGCGCACGTCCAGATACGCAGTATTTT
cdr3_aa: CASRATGGARPDTQYF

clone_size: -
v_call: TRBV20-1
d_call: TRBD1
j_call: TRBJ2-7
cdr3_nt: TGCAGTGCCGAATGGGACAGGGATAACTACGAGCAGTACTTC
cdr3_aa: CSAEWDRDNYEQYF

clone_size: -
v_call: TRBV20-1
d_call: -
j_call: TRBJ1-1
cdr3_nt: TGCAGTGCTAGGGACAGTGGAGGTTTAGGAGCTTTCTTT
cdr3_aa: CSARDSGGLGAFF

clone_size: -
v_call: TRBV4-1
d_call: -
j_call: TRBJ2-7
cdr3_nt: TGTGCCAGCAGCTTAGGCCAGGTGTCCTACGAGCAGTACTTC
cdr3_aa: CASSLGQVSYEQYF

clone_size: -
v_call: TRBV7-2
d_call: -
j_call: TRBJ2-7
cdr3_nt: TGTGCCAGCAGCTTAGGTCCGGACAGACCCAAAGCCCACTTC
cdr3_aa: CASSLGPDRPKAHF

clone_size: -
v_call: TRBV20-1
d_call: -
j_call: TRBJ2-7
cdr3_nt: TGCAGTGCTAGTGAGACAGGAACCTACGAGCAGTACTTC
cdr3_aa: CSASETGTYEQYF

clone_size: -
v_call: TRBV11-3
d_call: -
j_call: TRBJ2-3
cdr3_nt: TGTGCCAGCAGCTTAGGAACCCAGGGCACAGATACGCAGTATTTT
cdr3_aa: CASSLGTQGTDTQYF

clone_size: -
v_call: TRBV7-6
d_call: -
j_call: TRBJ2-5
cdr3_nt: TGTGCCAGCAGCCAAGAGGTTGGGGGGGAGACCCAGTACTTC
cdr3_aa: CASSQEVGGETQYF

clone_size: many
v_call: TRBV20-1
d_call: -
j_call: TRBJ2-1
cdr3_nt: TGCAGTGCTAGAGACTTCGGGGGTTCCTACAATGAGCAGTTCTTC
cdr3_aa: CSARDFGGSYNEQFF

clone_size: -
v_call: TRBV7-9
d_call: TRBD1
j_call: TRBJ2-7
cdr3_nt: TGTGCCAGCAGCCGGGACAGGGACGAGCAGTACTTC
cdr3_aa: CASSRDRDEQYF

clone_size: -
v_call: TRBV11-2
d_call: TRBD2
j_call: TRBJ2-7
cdr3_nt: TGTGCCAGCAGCCGGGACTATCCTCGCTACGAGCAGTACTTC
cdr3_aa: CASSRDYPRYEQYF

clone_size: -
v_call: TRBV14
d_call: TRBD1
j_call: TRBJ1-2
cdr3_nt: TGTGCCAGCAGCCAAGATCAGGGGGGGACTGGCTACACCTTC
cdr3_aa: CASSQDQGGTGYTF

clone_size: -
v_call: TRBV14
d_call: -
j_call: TRBJ2-2
cdr3_nt: TGTGCCAGCAGCCAAGGAAACGGGGAGCTGTTTTTT
cdr3_aa: CASSQGNGELFF

clone_size: -
v_call: TRBV19
d_call: TRBD2
j_call: TRBJ2-5
cdr3_nt: TGTGCCAGTAGTCCCGCCGGGACTAGCGGGGAGACCCAGTACTTC
cdr3_aa: CASSPAGTSGETQYF

clone_size: -
v_call: TRBV20-1
d_call: TRBD1
j_call: TRBJ2-5
cdr3_nt: TGCAGTGCTAGGGGGACAGGGAGGGACCAAGAGACCCAGTACTTC
cdr3_aa: CSARGTGRDQETQYF

clone_size: once
v_call: TRBV4-1
d_call: TRBD2
j_call: TRBJ2-7
cdr3_nt: TGCGCCAGCAGCCATGAAGGACTAGACTTTGCCTACGAGCAGTACTTC
cdr3_aa: CASSHEGLDFAYEQYF

clone_size: -
v_call: TRBV24-1
d_call: TRBD1
j_call: TRBJ2-1
cdr3_nt: TGTGCCACCAGTGATTCGCTAGTGCGGACAGGGTCCTCCTACAATGAGCAGTTCTTC
cdr3_aa: CATSDSLVRTGSSYNEQFF

clone_size: -
v_call: TRBV7-2
d_call: -
j_call: TRBJ1-5
cdr3_nt: TGTGCCAGCAGCTCATTCGGGTTTCAAGTAAATCAGCCCCAGCATTTT
cdr3_aa: CASSSFGFQVNQPQHF

clone_size: -
v_call: TRBV20-1
d_call: -
j_call: TRBJ2-5
cdr3_nt: TGCAGTGCTTCGGGTCTCGACCAAAGAGAGACCCAGTACTTC
cdr3_aa: CSASGLDQRETQYF

clone_size: -
v_call: TRBV5-8
d_call: -
j_call: TRBJ1-1
cdr3_nt: TGTGCCAGCAGCCCGTTCGCTGAAGCTTTCTTT
cdr3_aa: CASSPFAEAFF

clone_size: -
v_call: TRBV25-1
d_call: TRBD2
j_call: TRBJ2-2
cdr3_nt: TGTGCCAGCAGTGATCCCGGAACTAGCGGGATGAACACCGGGGAGCTGTTTTTT
cdr3_aa: CASSDPGTSGMNTGELFF

clone_size: once
v_call: TRBV20-1
d_call: TRBD2
j_call: TRBJ2-1
cdr3_nt: TGCAGTGCTAGAGATTTAGAGGGAGGGGTCAATGAGCAGTTCTTC
cdr3_aa: CSARDLEGGVNEQFF

clone_size: medium-sized
v_call: TRBV9
d_call: -
j_call: TRBJ1-1
cdr3_nt: TGTGCCAGCAGCCCGGGTGGTCTCGAAGCTTTCTTT
cdr3_aa: CASSPGGLEAFF

clone_size: -
v_call: TRBV10-3
d_call: -
j_call: TRBJ2-1
cdr3_nt: TGTGCCAGCGGCCATGAGACTAGAAGCGAGCAGTTCTTC
cdr3_aa: CASGHETRSEQFF

clone_size: -
v_call: TRBV24-1
d_call: -
j_call: TRBJ1-5
cdr3_nt: TGTGCCACCTCCGGGGGCACAAGCAATCAGCCCCAGCATTTT
cdr3_aa: CATSGGTSNQPQHF

clone_size: -
v_call: TRBV10-3
d_call: TRBD1
j_call: TRBJ2-7
cdr3_nt: TGTGCCATCAGTACAGGGGACGACTACGAGCAGTACTTC
cdr3_aa: CAISTGDDYEQYF

clone_size: -
v_call: TRBV11-1
d_call: -
j_call: TRBJ2-3
cdr3_nt: TGTGCCAGCAGCTTTAGCGCAGATACGCAGTATTTT
cdr3_aa: CASSFSADTQYF